A selection of T cell receptor beta chains follows, all from one sample in a study of shared clonotypes between healthy human individuals. The table came from immunoSEQ multiplex PCR; TCRdb's copy has only in-frame clones and leaves some out. The sample lists approximately 500,000 clones, approximately 95% occurring once. Sequenced input: naive CD4+ T cells sorted from blood. The receptors originated from a woman in her 30s in good health. CDR3s include the opening cysteine and the closing phenylalanine or tryptophan. Fields, in order: J gene, V gene, D gene, clone size, CDR3 DNA, CDR3 protein. A D gene is named only where the DNA matches it firmly. Some rows mark clone size as missing; the rest say once, few, many or name a class of expanded clone.

TRBJ2-1 | TRBV2 | TRBD2 | NA | TGTGCCAGCAGCGGGACTAGCGGGAGGGCCTATGAGCAGTTCTTC | CASSGTSGRAYEQFF
TRBJ1-4 | TRBV28 | TRBD1 | NA | TGTGCCAGCAGAGACAGGGGATCGGGGCATGAAAAACTGTTTTTT | CASRDRGSGHEKLFF
TRBJ2-7 | TRBV6-5 | TRBD2 | NA | TGTGCCAGCAGTTACTCCGGGACTAGTTCCTACGAGCAGTACTTC | CASSYSGTSSYEQYF
TRBJ2-1 | TRBV6-1 | NA | NA | TGTGCCAGCGGAGGGAGCGCCTTAAGGAATGAGCAGTTCTTC | CASGGSALRNEQFF
TRBJ2-5 | TRBV11-2 | NA | NA | TGTGCCAGCAGCCACCGACAGGACCAAGAGACCCAGTACTTC | CASSHRQDQETQYF
TRBJ2-5 | TRBV7-9 | TRBD1 | NA | TGTGCCAGCAGCTTATCGGGACAGATCCAAGAGACCCAGTACTTC | CASSLSGQIQETQYF
TRBJ1-1 | TRBV9 | TRBD1 | NA | TGTGCCAGCAGCACCGGGACAGGGGGCAGGAACACTGAAGCTTTCTTT | CASSTGTGGRNTEAFF
TRBJ2-5 | TRBV6-1 | TRBD2 | NA | TGTGCCAGCATTCATAGCGGGACACAAGAGACCCAGTACTTC | CASIHSGTQETQYF
TRBJ2-3 | TRBV4-1 | NA | NA | TGCGCCAGCAGCCAACTGGACAGTACCACAGATACGCAGTATTTT | CASSQLDSTTDTQYF
TRBJ1-6 | TRBV7-9 | NA | NA | TGTGCCAGCAGCGCCGGCCTGGGTGGTCCCCTCCACTTT | CASSAGLGGPLHF
TRBJ2-3 | TRBV27 | NA | NA | TGTGCCAGCAGTTTAGGCGGCACCCAAACCCTTACGCAGTATTTT | CASSLGGTQTLTQYF
TRBJ2-2 | TRBV19 | NA | NA | TGTGCCAGTAGCCGTATAGGCACCGGGGAGCTGTTTTTT | CASSRIGTGELFF
TRBJ2-1 | TRBV19 | NA | NA | TGTGCCAGTAGCTACTTGAGGAATGAGCAGTTCTTC | CASSYLRNEQFF
TRBJ1-5 | TRBV28 | NA | NA | TGTGCCAGCAGTACCCCGGTAGGGGATCAGCCCCAGCATTTT | CASSTPVGDQPQHF
TRBJ2-3 | TRBV5-1 | TRBD2 | once | TGCGCCAGCAGCTTTTCTAGCGGGTTTAGCACAGATACGCAGTATTTT | CASSFSSGFSTDTQYF
TRBJ1-1 | TRBV6-5 | NA | NA | TGTGCCAGCAAGGGGAACACTGAAGCTTTCTTT | CASKGNTEAFF
TRBJ2-7 | TRBV28 | NA | NA | TGTGCCAGCAGCCCGCATACTGTCTCCTACGAGCAGTACTTC | CASSPHTVSYEQYF
TRBJ2-7 | TRBV28 | NA | NA | TGTGCCAGCAGTTCCCAGGGACGGAGAACCTACGAGCAGTACTTC | CASSSQGRRTYEQYF
TRBJ2-7 | TRBV18 | TRBD2 | NA | TGTGCCAGCTCACCGAATTCCCTAGCGGGAGGCGCCTACGAGCAGTACTTC | CASSPNSLAGGAYEQYF
TRBJ2-3 | TRBV7-8 | NA | NA | TGTGCCAGCAGCTTAAGGCGGGACTCAGATACGCAGTATTTT | CASSLRRDSDTQYF
TRBJ2-7 | TRBV28 | NA | NA | TGTGCCAGCAGGGGGCCGGGAGCAAGTTACGAGCAGTACTTC | CASRGPGASYEQYF
TRBJ2-2 | TRBV28 | NA | few | TGTGCCAGCAGTTTAAGCACCGGGGAGCTGTTTTTT | CASSLSTGELFF
TRBJ2-7 | TRBV19 | NA | NA | TGTGCCAGTGATCCAACCGGGTTAGGAGGAACGGGCGAGCAGTACTTC | CASDPTGLGGTGEQYF
TRBJ2-5 | TRBV2 | TRBD1 | once | TGTGCCAGCAGGCCGACAGGGGGCGAGGTGACCCAGTACTTC | CASRPTGGEVTQYF
TRBJ2-1 | TRBV4-1 | NA | NA | TGCGCCAGCAGCCAAGATGGGGGGAATGAGCAGTTCTTC | CASSQDGGNEQFF
TRBJ2-7 | TRBV18 | TRBD1 | NA | TGTGCCAGCTCACCCTGGGACAGGGGGAACGAGCAGTACTTC | CASSPWDRGNEQYF
TRBJ1-5 | TRBV19 | TRBD1 | once | TGTGCCAGTACGGTGGGACAGAAAAATCAGCCCCAGCATTTT | CASTVGQKNQPQHF
TRBJ1-3 | TRBV19 | TRBD1 | once | TGTGCCAGTAGGACGGGACAGGTCTCTGGAAACACCATATATTTT | CASRTGQVSGNTIYF
TRBJ1-1 | TRBV21-1 | NA | NA | TGTGCCAGCAGCAAAGTTAAGGGAAAGTACACTGAAGCTTTCTTT | CASSKVKGKYTEAFF
TRBJ1-5 | TRBV6-6 | NA | NA | TGTGCCACCCGCAATCAGCCCCAGCATTTT | CATRNQPQHF
TRBJ1-2 | TRBV28 | TRBD1 | NA | TGTGCCAGCAGCCCGGGACAGGGGCCCTTTGGCTACACCTTC | CASSPGQGPFGYTF
TRBJ2-2 | TRBV2 | TRBD2 | NA | TGTGCCAGCAGTAGGGTAGCGGGTCTCGGTACCGGGGAGCTGTTTTTT | CASSRVAGLGTGELFF
TRBJ2-3 | TRBV10-1 | NA | NA | TGCGCCAGCAGTGAGACATCCACAGATACGCAGTATTTT | CASSETSTDTQYF
TRBJ2-7 | TRBV19 | NA | NA | TGTGCCAGTAGTACCCTAGGCGGGTCCTACGAGCAGTACTTC | CASSTLGGSYEQYF
TRBJ2-7 | TRBV29-1 | NA | NA | TGCAGCGTTGATTCGTTGGGGAGACGCGAGCAGTACTTC | CSVDSLGRREQYF
TRBJ2-7 | TRBV28 | NA | NA | TGTGCCAGCAGTCTAAATTTCAGGTCCCACGAGCAGTACTTC | CASSLNFRSHEQYF
TRBJ2-7 | TRBV6-5 | NA | NA | TGTGCCATCAGTCCAGACAGGTACGAGCAGTACTTC | CAISPDRYEQYF
TRBJ1-2 | TRBV5-1 | TRBD1 | NA | TGCGCCAGCAGCGTAACAGGGGGCGCGGGCTATGGCTACACCTTC | CASSVTGGAGYGYTF
TRBJ2-7 | TRBV10-1 | TRBD1 | NA | TGCGCCAGCAGTGACACCGGGACAGGGGTCTACGAGCAGTACTTC | CASSDTGTGVYEQYF
TRBJ2-1 | TRBV5-4 | TRBD2 | NA | TGTGCCAGCAGCAGGGGACTAGCTGGTGAGCAGTTCTTC | CASSRGLAGEQFF
TRBJ2-7 | TRBV4-2 | NA | few | TGTGCCAGCAGCCGAAACGACATCAACGAGCAGTACTTC | CASSRNDINEQYF
TRBJ1-1 | TRBV5-4 | TRBD1 | NA | TGTGCCAGCAGCATGGACAGGGGGACTCTCAACACTGAAGCTTTCTTT | CASSMDRGTLNTEAFF
TRBJ2-2 | TRBV5-4 | NA | NA | TGTGCCAGCAGCTATCAGGGGGGCACCGGGGAGCTGTTTTTT | CASSYQGGTGELFF